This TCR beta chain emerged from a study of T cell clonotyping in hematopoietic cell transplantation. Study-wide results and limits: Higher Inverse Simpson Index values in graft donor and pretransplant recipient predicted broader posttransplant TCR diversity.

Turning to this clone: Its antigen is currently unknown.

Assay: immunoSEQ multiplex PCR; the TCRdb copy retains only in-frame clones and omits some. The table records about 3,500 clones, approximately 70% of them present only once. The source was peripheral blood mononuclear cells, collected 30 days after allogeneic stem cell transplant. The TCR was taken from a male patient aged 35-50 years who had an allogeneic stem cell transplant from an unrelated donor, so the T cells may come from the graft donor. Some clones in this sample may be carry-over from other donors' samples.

CDR3 bases: TGTGCCAGCAGCTTCCGGCCCGCCGGCTCTGGGGCCAACGTCCTGACTTTC. Amino acid sequence: CASSFRPAGSGANVLTF. The gene calls are TRBV7-2 and TRBJ2-6; D gene ambiguous. Germline loops: CDR1 SGHTA, CDR2 FQGNSA. The length of the CDR3 is 17 residues. Trimming removed 3 bases at V and 0 bases at J, with 12 bases between.